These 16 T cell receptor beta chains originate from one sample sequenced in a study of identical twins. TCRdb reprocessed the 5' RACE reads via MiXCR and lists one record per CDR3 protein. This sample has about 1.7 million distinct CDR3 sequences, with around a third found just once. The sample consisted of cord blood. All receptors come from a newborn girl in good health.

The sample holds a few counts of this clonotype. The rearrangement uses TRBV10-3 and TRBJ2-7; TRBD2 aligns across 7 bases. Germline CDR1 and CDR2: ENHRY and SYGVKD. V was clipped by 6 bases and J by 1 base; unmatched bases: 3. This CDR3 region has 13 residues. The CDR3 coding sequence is TGTGCCATCAGGCCGGGAGGATCCTACGAGCAGTACTTC. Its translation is CAIRPGGSYEQYF.

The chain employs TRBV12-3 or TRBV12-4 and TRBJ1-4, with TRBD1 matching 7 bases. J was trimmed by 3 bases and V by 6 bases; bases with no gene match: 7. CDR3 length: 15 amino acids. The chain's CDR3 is CASSQNRGANEKLFF. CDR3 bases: TGTGCCAGCAGCCAAAACAGGGGCGCTAATGAAAAACTGTTTTTT.

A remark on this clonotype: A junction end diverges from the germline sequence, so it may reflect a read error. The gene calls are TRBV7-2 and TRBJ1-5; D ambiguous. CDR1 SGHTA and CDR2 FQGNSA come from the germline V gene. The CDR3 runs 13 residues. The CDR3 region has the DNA TGTTCCAGCAGCTTAGATATGGGGAGGCCCCAGCATTTT. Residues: CSSSLDMGRPQHF.

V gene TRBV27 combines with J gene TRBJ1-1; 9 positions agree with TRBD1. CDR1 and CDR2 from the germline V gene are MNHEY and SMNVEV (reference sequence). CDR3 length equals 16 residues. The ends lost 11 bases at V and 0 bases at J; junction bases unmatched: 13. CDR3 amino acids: CASTPQGAAVNTEAFF. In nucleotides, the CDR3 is TGTGCCTCCACCCCACAGGGGGCGGCGGTGAACACTGAAGCTTTCTTT.

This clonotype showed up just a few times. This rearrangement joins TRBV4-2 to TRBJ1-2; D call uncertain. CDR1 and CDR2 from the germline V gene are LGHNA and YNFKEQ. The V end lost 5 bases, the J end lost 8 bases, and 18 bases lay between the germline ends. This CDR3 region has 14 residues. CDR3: CASSARRDTTGYTF. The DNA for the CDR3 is TGTGCCAGCAGCGCTCGGAGGGATACCACCGGCTACACCTTC.

The CDR3 region is CASSLSKNFPQFF. The DNA of the CDR3 is TGTGCCAGCAGTTTGTCCAAAAATTTTCCGCAGTTCTTC. The rearrangement uses TRBV27 and TRBJ2-1, with D uncertain. The CDR3 totals 13 residues. In germline, CDR1 is MNHEY, CDR2 SMNVEV (reference sequence). The V and J ends lost 3 bases and 12 bases respectively, with 15 bases between them.

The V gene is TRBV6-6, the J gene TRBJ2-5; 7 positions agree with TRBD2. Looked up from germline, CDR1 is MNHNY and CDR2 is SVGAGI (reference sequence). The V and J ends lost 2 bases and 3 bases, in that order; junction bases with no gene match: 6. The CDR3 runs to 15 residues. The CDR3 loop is CASSYLGTNKETQYF. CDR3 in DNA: TGTGCCAGCAGTTACCTGGGGACTAACAAAGAGACCCAGTACTTC.

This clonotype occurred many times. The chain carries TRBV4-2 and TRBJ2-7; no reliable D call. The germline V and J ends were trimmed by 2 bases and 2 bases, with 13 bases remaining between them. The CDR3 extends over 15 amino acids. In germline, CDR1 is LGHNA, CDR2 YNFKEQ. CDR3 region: CASSQRFASAYEQYF. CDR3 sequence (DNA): TGTGCCAGCAGCCAAAGGTTCGCGAGCGCCTACGAGCAGTACTTC.

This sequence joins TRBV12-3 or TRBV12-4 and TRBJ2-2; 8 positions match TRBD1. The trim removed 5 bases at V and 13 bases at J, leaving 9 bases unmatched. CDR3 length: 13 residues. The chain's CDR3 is CASSASGTGMLFF. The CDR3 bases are TGTGCCAGCAGTGCAAGTGGGACAGGCATGCTGTTTTTT.

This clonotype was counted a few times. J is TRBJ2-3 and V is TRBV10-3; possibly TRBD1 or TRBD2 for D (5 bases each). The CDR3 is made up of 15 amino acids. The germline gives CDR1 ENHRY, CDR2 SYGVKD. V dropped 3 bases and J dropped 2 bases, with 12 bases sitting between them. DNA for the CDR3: TGTGCCATCAGTGACCCCGGGGCACCCACAGATACGCAGTATTTT. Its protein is CAISDPGAPTDTQYF.

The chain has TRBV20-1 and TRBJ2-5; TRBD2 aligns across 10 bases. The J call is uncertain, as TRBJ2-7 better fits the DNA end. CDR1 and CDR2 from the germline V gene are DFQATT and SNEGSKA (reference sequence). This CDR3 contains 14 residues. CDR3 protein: CSAQGSGLADEQYF. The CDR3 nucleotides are TGCAGTGCCCAAGGCTCCGGACTAGCGGACGAGCAGTACTTC.

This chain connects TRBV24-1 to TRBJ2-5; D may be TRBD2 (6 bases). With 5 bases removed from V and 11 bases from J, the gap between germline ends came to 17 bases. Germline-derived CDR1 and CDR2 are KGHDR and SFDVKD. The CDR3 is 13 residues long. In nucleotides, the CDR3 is TGTGCCACCAGTGCGGGAGTTTTACGTGAGCAGTACTTC. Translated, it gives CATSAGVLREQYF.

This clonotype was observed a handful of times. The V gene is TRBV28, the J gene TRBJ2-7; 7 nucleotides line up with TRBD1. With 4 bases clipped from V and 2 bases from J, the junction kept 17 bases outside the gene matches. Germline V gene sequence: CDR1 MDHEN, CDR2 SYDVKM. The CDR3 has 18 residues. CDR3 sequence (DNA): TGTGCCAGCAGTTCGCTATGGGCCAGGGGGTCCTACCCCTACGAGCAGTACTTC. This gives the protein CASSSLWARGSYPYEQYF.

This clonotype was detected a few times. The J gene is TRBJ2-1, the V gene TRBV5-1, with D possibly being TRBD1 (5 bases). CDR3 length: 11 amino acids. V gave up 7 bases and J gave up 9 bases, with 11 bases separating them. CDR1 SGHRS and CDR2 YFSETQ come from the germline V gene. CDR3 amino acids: CASDGQGEQFF. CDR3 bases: TGCGCCAGCGATGGGCAGGGTGAGCAGTTCTTC.

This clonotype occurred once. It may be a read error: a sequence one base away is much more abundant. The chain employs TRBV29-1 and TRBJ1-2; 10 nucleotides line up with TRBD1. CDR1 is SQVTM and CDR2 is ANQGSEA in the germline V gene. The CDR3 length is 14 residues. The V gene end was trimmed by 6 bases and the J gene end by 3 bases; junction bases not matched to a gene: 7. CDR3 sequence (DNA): TGCAGCGTCTACGAGACAGGGGGCGACTATGGCTACACCTTC. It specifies CSVYETGGDYGYTF.

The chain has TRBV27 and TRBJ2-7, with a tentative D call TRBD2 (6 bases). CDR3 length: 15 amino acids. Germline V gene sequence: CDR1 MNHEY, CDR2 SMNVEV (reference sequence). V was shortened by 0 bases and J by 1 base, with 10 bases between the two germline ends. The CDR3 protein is CASSLSTGVSYEQYF. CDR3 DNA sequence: TGTGCCAGCAGTTTATCGACGGGAGTTTCCTACGAGCAGTACTTC.